The clone carrying this T cell receptor beta chain occurred once. Other DNA sequences in the sample encode the same CDR3. This specimen belongs to a study of blood T cell repertoires in COVID-19. Across the study: Samples representing acute and convalescent COVID-19 were sourced from the United States, Italy and Spain. The analysed material was cDNA or gDNA that came from T cells, B-cell-depleted T cells, or PBMCs.

Sequencing was performed with immunoSEQ multiplex PCR; in TCRdb, only in-frame clones are kept and a portion is missing. Among 250,000 to 350,000 clones, 80% to 90% were seen once, and the ten largest hold under 3%. The study drew participants aged roughly 18 to 89 years from under 30 US areas. What the recovered Cohort 3 donors had was two negative PCRs, clearance, or symptom resolution. V was trimmed by 6 bases and J by 7 bases, leaving 12 bases between them. This CDR3 contains 12 residues. Specimen: PBMCs or T cells enriched from blood (not recorded which). This TCR derives from a woman aged 18-35 years who had recovered from COVID-19. This chain connects TRBV12-3 or TRBV12-4 to TRBJ1-2; D perhaps matches TRBD1 (5 bases). The chain's CDR3 is CASSPGLGGYTF. The CDR3 DNA follows: TGTGCCAGCAGCCCAGGGCTGGGTGGCTACACCTTC.